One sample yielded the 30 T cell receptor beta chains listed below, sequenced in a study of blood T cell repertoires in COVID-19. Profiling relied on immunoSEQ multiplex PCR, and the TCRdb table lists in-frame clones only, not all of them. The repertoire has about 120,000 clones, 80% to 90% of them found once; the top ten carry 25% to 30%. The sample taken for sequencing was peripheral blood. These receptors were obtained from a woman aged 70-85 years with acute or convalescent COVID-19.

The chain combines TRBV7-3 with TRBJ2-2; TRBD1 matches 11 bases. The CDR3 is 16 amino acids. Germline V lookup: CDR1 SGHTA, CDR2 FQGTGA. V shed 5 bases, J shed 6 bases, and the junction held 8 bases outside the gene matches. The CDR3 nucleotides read TGTGCCAGCAGCCCAACGGGGACAGGGGGTGCCGGGGAGCTGTTTTTT. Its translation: CASSPTGTGGAGELFF.

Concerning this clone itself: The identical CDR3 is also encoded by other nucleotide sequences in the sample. The CDR3 nucleotides are TGTGCCAGCAGTTCACAGGGTACTGGAAACACCATATATTTT. Protein sequence: CASSSQGTGNTIYF. This chain joins TRBV6-5 and TRBJ1-3, with a possible D match to TRBD1 (6 bases). The CDR3 is made up of 14 amino acids. Germline CDR1 and CDR2: MNHEY and SVGAGI. Deletions cut 4 bases from V and 2 bases from J, with 9 bases between.

The CDR3 here is CASSPVGQVNTEAFF. The CDR3 DNA follows: TGTGCCAGCTCCCCCGTGGGCCAAGTGAACACTGAAGCTTTCTTT. The chain joins TRBV18 to TRBJ1-1, with unresolved D. V shed 6 bases and J shed 0 bases, with 14 bases lying between them. Germline CDR1 reads KGHSH; CDR2 reads LQKENI. The CDR3 length is 15 residues. The full variable domain, in which reference TRBV18 and TRBJ1-1 provide the parts outside the CDR3, is NAGVMQNPRHLVRRRGQEARLRCSPMKGHSHVYWYRQLPEEGLKFMVYLQKENIIDESGMPKERFSAEFPKEGPSILRIQQVVRGDSAAYFCASSPVGQVNTEAFFGQGTRLTVV.

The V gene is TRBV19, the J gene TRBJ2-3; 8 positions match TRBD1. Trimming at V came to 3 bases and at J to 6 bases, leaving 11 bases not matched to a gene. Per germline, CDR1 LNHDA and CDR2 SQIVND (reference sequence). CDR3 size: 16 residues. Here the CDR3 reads CASSIGQGAPPDTQYF. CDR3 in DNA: TGTGCCAGTAGTATTGGCCAGGGGGCCCCCCCGGATACGCAGTATTTT.

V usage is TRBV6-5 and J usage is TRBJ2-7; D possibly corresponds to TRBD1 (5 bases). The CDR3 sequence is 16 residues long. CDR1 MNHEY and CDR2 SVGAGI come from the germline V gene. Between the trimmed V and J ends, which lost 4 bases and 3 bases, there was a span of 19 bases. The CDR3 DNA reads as TGTGCCAGCAGTTCAACCGGCGCAGGGTCTCACTACGAGCAGTACTTC. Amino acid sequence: CASSSTGAGSHYEQYF.

DNA of the CDR3: TGTGCCAGCAGCCAAGGACTAGCGGGGGCCGGCACAGATACGCAGTATTTT. Amino acids: CASSQGLAGAGTDTQYF. This chain links TRBV3-1 (or the pseudogene TRBV3-2) with TRBJ2-3; 12 bases match TRBD2. CDR3 size: 17 residues. J gave up 1 base and V 1 base, and 3 bases lay outside the gene matches. The germline V gene has CDR1 LGHDT and CDR2 YNNKEL (reference sequence).

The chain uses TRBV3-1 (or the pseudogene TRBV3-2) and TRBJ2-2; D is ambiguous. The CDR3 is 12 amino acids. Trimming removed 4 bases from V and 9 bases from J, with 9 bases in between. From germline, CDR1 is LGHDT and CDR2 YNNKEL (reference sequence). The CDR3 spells CASSPLSRELFF. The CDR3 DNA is TGTGCCAGCAGCCCCCTTAGTCGGGAGCTGTTTTTT.

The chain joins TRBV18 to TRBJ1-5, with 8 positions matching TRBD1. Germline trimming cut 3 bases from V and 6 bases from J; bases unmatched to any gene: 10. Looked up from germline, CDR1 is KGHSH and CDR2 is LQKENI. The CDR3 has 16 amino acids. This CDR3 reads CASSPGRGRGGQPQHF. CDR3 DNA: TGTGCCAGCTCACCTGGCAGGGGGCGCGGAGGTCAGCCCCAGCATTTT.

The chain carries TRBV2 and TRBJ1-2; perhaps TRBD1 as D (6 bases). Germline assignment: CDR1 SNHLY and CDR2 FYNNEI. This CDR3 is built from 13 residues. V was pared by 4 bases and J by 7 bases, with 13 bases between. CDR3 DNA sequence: TGTGCCAGCAGTGGTCAGGGGATGGGTGGCTACACCTTC. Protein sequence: CASSGQGMGGYTF.

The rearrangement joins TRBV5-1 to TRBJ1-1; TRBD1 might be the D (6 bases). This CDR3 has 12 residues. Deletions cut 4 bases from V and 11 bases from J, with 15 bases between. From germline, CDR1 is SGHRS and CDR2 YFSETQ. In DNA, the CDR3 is TGCGCCAGCAGCACCGGACAGATTTCGGCTTTCTTT. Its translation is CASSTGQISAFF.

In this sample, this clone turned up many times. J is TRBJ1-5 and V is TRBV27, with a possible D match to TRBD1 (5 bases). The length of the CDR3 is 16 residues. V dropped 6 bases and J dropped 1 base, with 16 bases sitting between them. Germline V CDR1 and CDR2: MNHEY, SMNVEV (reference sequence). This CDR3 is CASSLSRGMSNQPQHF. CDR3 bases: TGTGCCAGCAGCTTGTCGCGGGGCATGAGCAATCAGCCCCAGCATTTT.

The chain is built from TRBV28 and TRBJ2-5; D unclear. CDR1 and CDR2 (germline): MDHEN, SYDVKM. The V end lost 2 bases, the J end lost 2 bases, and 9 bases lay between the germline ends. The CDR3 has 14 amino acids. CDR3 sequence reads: CASSLANLQETQYF. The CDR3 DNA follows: TGTGCCAGCAGTTTAGCCAATCTACAAGAGACCCAGTACTTC.

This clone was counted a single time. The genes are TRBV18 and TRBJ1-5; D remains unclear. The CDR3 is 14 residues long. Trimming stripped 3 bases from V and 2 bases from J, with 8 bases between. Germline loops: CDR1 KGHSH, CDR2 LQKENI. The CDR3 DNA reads TGTGCCAGCTCACCCGGGAGTGGCAATCAGCCCCAGCATTTT. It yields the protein CASSPGSGNQPQHF.

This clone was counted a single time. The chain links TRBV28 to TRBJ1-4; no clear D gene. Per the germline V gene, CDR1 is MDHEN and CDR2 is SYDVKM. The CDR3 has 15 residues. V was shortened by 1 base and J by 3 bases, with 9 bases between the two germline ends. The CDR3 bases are TGTGCCAGCAGTTTATCCCAGGTTCCTAATGAAAAACTGTTTTTT. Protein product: CASSLSQVPNEKLFF.

Here the CDR3 reads CASSYSETGNTFEAFF. CDR3 DNA: TGTGCCAGCAGTTACTCAGAAACAGGGAACACCTTTGAAGCTTTCTTT. The chain is built from TRBV6-6 and TRBJ1-1; possibly TRBD1 for D (6 bases). Trimming took 0 bases from V and 7 from J, leaving 18 bases between them. CDR1 is MNHNY and CDR2 is SVGAGI in the germline V gene (reference sequence). This CDR3 has 16 residues.

CDR3 DNA sequence: TGTGCCAGCAGTTTGGGGGCGAGGGGATATGGCTACACCTTC. Translating gives CASSLGARGYGYTF. The rearrangement uses TRBV28 and TRBJ1-2; TRBD1 might be the D (6 bases). CDR3 length equals 14 residues. In germline, CDR1 is MDHEN, CDR2 SYDVKM. The ends were cut back, 3 bases at V and 5 bases at J, with 13 bases in the middle.

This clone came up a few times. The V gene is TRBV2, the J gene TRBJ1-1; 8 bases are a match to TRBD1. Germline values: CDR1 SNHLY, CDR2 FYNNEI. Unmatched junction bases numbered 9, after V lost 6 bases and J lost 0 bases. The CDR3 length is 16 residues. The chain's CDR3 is CASRGQEDLMNTEAFF. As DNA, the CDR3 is TGTGCCAGCAGGGGACAGGAAGATTTAATGAACACTGAAGCTTTCTTT. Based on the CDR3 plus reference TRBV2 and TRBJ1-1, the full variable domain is EPEVTQTPSHQVTQMGQEVILRCVPISNHLYFYWYRQILGQKVEFLVSFYNNEISEKSEIFDDQFSVERPDGSNFTLKIRSTKLEDSAMYFCASRGQEDLMNTEAFFGQGTRLTVV.

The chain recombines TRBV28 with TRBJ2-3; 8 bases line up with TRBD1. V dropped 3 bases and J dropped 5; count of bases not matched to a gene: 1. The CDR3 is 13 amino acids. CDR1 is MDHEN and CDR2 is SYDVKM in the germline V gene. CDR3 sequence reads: CASSFRGRDTQYF. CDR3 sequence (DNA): TGTGCCAGCAGTTTCAGGGGGCGAGATACGCAGTATTTT.

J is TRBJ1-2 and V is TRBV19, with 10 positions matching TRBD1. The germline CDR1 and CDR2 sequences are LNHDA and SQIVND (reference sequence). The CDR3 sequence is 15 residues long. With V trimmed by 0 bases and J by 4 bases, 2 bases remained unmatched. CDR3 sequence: CASSIETGGLYGYTF. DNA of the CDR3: TGTGCCAGTAGTATAGAGACAGGGGGCCTCTATGGCTACACCTTC.

CDR3 loop: CASSLWGDDISGANVLTF. The CDR3 region has the DNA TGTGCCAGCAGCCTGTGGGGGGACGACATCTCTGGGGCCAACGTCCTGACTTTC. The chain uses TRBV11-2 and TRBJ2-6, with D perhaps matching TRBD2 (6 bases). Deletions cut 5 bases from V and 0 bases from J, with 17 bases between. The CDR3 has 18 residues. CDR1 is SGHAT and CDR2 is FQNNGV in the germline V gene.

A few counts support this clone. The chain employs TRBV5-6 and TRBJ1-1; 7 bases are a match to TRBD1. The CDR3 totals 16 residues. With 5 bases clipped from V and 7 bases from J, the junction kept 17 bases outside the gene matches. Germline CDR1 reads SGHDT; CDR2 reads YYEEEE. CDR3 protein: CASSDGPGQWAIEAFF. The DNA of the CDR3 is TGTGCCAGCAGTGATGGCCCGGGACAGTGGGCGATTGAAGCTTTCTTT.

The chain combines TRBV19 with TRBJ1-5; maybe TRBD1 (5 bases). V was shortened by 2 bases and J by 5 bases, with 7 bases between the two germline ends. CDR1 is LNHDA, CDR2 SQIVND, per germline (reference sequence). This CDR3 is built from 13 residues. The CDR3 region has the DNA TGTGCCAGTAGTATAACAGGAGATCAGCCCCAGCATTTT. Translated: CASSITGDQPQHF. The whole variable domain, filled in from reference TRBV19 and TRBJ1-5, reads DGGITQSPKYLFRKEGQNVTLSCEQNLNHDAMYWYRQDPGQGLRLIYYSQIVNDFQKGDIAEGYSVSREKKESFPLTVTSAQKNPTAFYLCASSITGDQPQHFGDGTRLSIL.

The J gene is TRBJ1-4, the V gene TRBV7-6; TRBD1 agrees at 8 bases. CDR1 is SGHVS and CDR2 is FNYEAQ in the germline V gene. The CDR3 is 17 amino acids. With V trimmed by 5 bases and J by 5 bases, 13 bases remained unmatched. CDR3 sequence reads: CASSPTGVGGSNEKLFF. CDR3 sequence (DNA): TGTGCCAGCAGCCCGACAGGGGTGGGTGGATCAAATGAAAAACTGTTTTTT. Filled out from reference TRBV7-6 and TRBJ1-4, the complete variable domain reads GAGVSQSPRYKVTKRGQDVALRCDPISGHVSLYWYRQALGQGPEFLTYFNYEAQQDKSGLPNDRFSAERPEGSISTLTIQRTEQRDSAMYRCASSPTGVGGSNEKLFFGSGTQLSVL.

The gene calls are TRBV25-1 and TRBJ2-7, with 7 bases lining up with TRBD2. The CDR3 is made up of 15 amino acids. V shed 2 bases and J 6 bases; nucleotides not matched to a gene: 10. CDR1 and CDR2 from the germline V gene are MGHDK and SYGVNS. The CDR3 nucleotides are TGTGCCAGCAGTGAAAGTAATAGTTGGGAGGGCGAGCAGTACTTC. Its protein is CASSESNSWEGEQYF.

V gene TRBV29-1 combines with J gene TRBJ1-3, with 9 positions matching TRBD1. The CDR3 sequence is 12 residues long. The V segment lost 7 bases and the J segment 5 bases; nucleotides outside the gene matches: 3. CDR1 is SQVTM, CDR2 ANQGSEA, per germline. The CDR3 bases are TGCAGCGCTACAGGGGGCAGAAACACCATATATTTT. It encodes CSATGGRNTIYF.

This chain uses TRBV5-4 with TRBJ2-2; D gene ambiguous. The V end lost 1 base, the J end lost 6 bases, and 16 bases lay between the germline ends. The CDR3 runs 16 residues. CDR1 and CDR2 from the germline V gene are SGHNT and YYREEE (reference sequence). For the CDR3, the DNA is TGTGCCAGCAGCTTGTTGCCAGACACCACAGCCGGGGAGCTGTTTTTT. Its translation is CASSLLPDTTAGELFF. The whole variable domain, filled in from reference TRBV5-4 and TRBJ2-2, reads ETGVTQSPTHLIKTRGQQVTLRCSSQSGHNTVSWYQQALGQGPQFIFQYYREEENGRGNFPPRFSGLQFPNYSSELNVNALELDDSALYLCASSLLPDTTAGELFFGEGSRLTVL.

This chain's CDR3 is CASSERRGWSNQPQHF. CDR3 coding DNA: TGTGCCAGCAGTGAAAGGCGGGGATGGAGCAATCAGCCCCAGCATTTT. The rearrangement links TRBV6-1 to TRBJ1-5; D call uncertain. CDR3 size: 16 residues. Trimming took 2 bases from V and 1 from J, leaving 12 bases between them. Germline-derived CDR1 and CDR2 are MNHNS and SASEGT.

The CDR3 nucleotides read TGTGCCAGTAGGGGGACAGGTCAGAACACTGAAGCTTTCTTT. It specifies CASRGTGQNTEAFF. The rearrangement joins TRBV19 to TRBJ1-1; the match to TRBD1 covers 8 bases. The CDR3 runs to 14 residues. CDR1 is LNHDA, CDR2 SQIVND, per germline (reference sequence). The J segment lost 1 base and the V segment lost 6 bases, leaving 4 bases of the junction unmatched.

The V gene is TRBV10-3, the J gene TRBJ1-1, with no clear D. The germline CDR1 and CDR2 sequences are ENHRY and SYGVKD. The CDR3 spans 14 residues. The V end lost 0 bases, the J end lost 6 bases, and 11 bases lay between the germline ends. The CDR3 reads CAISESTGRSEAFF. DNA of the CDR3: TGTGCCATCAGTGAGTCGACTGGGAGATCTGAAGCTTTCTTT.

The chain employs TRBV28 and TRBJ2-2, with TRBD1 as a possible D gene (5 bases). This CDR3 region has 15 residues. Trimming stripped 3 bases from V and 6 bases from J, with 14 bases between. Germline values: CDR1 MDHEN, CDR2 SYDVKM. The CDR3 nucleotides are TGTGCCAGCAGTTTCAGGGCTGACGGATCCGGGGAGCTGTTTTTT. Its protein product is CASSFRADGSGELFF.